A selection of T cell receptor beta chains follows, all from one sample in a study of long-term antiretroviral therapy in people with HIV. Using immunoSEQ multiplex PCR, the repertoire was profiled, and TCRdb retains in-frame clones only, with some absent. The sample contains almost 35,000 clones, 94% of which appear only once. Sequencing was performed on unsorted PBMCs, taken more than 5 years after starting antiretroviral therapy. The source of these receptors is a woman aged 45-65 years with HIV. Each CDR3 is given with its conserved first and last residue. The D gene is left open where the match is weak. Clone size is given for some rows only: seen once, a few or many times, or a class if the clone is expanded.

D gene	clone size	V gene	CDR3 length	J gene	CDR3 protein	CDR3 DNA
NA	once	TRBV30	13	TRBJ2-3	CAWSGLAADTQYF	TGTGCCTGGAGTGGGCTAGCAGCAGATACGCAGTATTTT
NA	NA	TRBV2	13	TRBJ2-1	CASSEETHSEQFF	TGTGCCAGCAGTGAAGAGACCCACTCAGAGCAGTTCTTC
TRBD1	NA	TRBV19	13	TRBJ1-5	CATGQGGNQPQHF	TGTGCGACGGGACAGGGCGGCAATCAGCCCCAGCATTTT
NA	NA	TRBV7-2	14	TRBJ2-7	CASSLTRGSQEQYF	TGTGCCAGCAGTCTCACCAGGGGTTCCCAGGAGCAGTACTTC
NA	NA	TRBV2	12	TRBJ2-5	CASSALQETQYF	TGTGCCAGCAGTGCCCTTCAAGAGACCCAGTACTTC
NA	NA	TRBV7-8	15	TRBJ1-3	CASSSSDGSGNTIYF	TGTGCCAGCAGCTCTAGCGACGGCTCTGGAAACACCATATATTTT
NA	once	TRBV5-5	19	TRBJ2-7	CASSLAGGVGRDSPLEQYF	TGTGCCAGCAGCTTGGCAGGAGGGGTCGGACGGGACTCACCTCTCGAGCAGTACTTC
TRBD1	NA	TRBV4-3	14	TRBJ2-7	CASSPDRGSYEQYF	TGCGCCAGCAGCCCGGACAGGGGGTCCTACGAGCAGTACTTC
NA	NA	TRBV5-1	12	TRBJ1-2	CASSLDNYGYTF	TGCGCCAGCAGCTTGGACAACTATGGCTACACCTTC
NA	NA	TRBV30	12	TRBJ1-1	CAWGLGGTEAFF	TGTGCCTGGGGTCTAGGGGGGACTGAAGCTTTCTTT
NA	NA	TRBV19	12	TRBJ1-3	CASSQGGNTIYF	TGTGCCAGTTCCCAGGGGGGAAACACCATATATTTT
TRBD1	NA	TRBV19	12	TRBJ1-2	CASRRDSYGYTF	TGTGCCAGTAGGCGGGACAGCTATGGCTACACCTTC
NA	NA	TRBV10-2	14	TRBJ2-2	CASSGIRQTGELFF	TGCGCCAGCAGTGGTATCCGGCAAACCGGGGAGCTGTTTTTT
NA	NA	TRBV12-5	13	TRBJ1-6	CASGLEGGRALHF	TGTGCTAGTGGTTTGGAGGGGGGGAGAGCCCTCCACTTT
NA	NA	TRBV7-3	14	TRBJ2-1	CASSRPQGGNEQFF	TGTGCCAGCAGCCGACCCCAGGGGGGCAATGAGCAGTTCTTC
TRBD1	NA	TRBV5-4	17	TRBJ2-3	CASSRPFGQENTDTQYF	TGTGCCAGCAGCCGCCCTTTTGGACAGGAAAATACAGATACGCAGTATTTT
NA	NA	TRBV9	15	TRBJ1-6	CASSVASSSNSPLHF	TGTGCCAGCAGCGTAGCGTCTAGCTCAAATTCACCCCTCCACTTT
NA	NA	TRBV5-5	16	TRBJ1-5	CASSLAPGLGNQPQHF	TGTGCCAGCAGCTTGGCTCCGGGGCTAGGAAATCAGCCCCAGCATTTT
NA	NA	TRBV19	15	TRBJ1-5	CASSMVHETNQPQHF	TGTGCCAGTAGTATGGTCCACGAAACTAATCAGCCCCAGCATTTT
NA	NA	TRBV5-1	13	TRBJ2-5	CASSLGGPETQYF	TGCGCCAGCAGCTTGGGGGGTCCCGAGACCCAGTACTTC
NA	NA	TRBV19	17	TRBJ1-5	CASSMDQWRQQLQPQHF	TGTGCCAGTAGTATGGATCAGTGGAGACAGCAACTTCAGCCCCAGCATTTT
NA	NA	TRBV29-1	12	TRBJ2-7	CSVQIRAGEQYF	TGCAGCGTCCAGATAAGGGCAGGCGAGCAGTACTTC
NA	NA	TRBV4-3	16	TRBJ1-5	CASSQDFNRVDQPQHF	TGCGCCAGCAGCCAAGATTTTAACAGGGTGGATCAGCCCCAGCATTTT
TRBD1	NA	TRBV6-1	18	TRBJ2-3	CASSEIGQGKLGTDTQYF	TGTGCCAGCAGTGAAATCGGACAGGGGAAATTGGGCACAGATACGCAGTATTTT
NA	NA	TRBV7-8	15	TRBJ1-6	CASSSLGQAVSPLHF	TGTGCCAGCAGCTCCTTAGGGCAGGCGGTTTCACCCCTCCACTTT
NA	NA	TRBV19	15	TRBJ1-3	CASSPDILSGNTIYF	TGTGCCAGTAGCCCGGACATCCTCTCTGGAAACACCATATATTTT
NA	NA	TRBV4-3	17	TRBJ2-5	CASSQDPPGAIQETQYF	TGCGCCAGCAGCCAAGATCCCCCAGGGGCGATCCAAGAGACCCAGTACTTC
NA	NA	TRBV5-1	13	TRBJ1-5	CASSPGKNQPQHF	TGCGCCAGCAGCCCCGGGAAGAATCAGCCCCAGCATTTT
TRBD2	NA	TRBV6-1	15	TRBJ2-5	CASRIDPGGPETQYF	TGTGCCAGCAGGATCGATCCGGGGGGGCCAGAGACCCAGTACTTC
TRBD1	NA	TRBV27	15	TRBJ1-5	CASSSGTGGNQPQHF	TGTGCCAGCAGTTCAGGGACAGGGGGGAATCAGCCCCAGCATTTT
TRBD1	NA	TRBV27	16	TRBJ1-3	CASSPRGQGGGNTIYF	TGTGCCAGCAGTCCCCGGGGACAGGGGGGTGGAAACACCATATATTTT
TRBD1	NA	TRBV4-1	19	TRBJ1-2	CASTSPIRDRGPEDYGYTF	TGCGCCAGCACCTCACCCATCCGGGACAGGGGGCCCGAAGACTATGGCTACACCTTC
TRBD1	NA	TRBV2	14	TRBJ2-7	CASSPDRGPYEQYF	TGTGCCAGCAGTCCCGACAGGGGTCCCTACGAGCAGTACTTC
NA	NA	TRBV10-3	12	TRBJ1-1	CAISPGTDEAFF	TGTGCCATCAGTCCCGGGACTGATGAAGCTTTCTTT
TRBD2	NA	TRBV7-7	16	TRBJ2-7	CASSLARTSVVYEQYF	TGTGCTAGCAGCTTAGCGCGGACTAGCGTTGTTTACGAGCAGTACTTC
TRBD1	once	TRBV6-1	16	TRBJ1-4	CASSVNTGQGNEKLFF	TGTGCCAGCAGTGTAAATACGGGACAGGGAAATGAAAAACTGTTTTTT